This T cell receptor beta chain was obtained from a study of regulatory T cells in long-lasting Graves disease. Time point denoted: newly diagnosed GD, antithyroid drugs for less than 3 months. PBMC-derived RNA was used for the TCR library. Through Arm-PCR of CDR3 regions and iRepertoire HTBI primers, TCR beta libraries were built. TCRdb re-called the multiplex PCR reads through MiXCR, storing one row per CDR3 protein. The sample has fewer than 650,000 distinct CDR3 sequences, 15% to 20% seen once; the top ten hold around 13%. This clonotype showed up just a few times. These data were likewise used in another study, on T cells in Graves' hyperthyroidism and ophthalmopathy. That study reports: In making diagnoses, clinical symptoms, serum thyroxine and TRAb, thyroid ultrasound and orbital computed tomography were all used. Stable hyperthyroidism was separated from ophthalmopathy by a model based on 13 V-J features.

The sequenced sample was peripheral blood mononuclear cells (PBMCs), obtained at new diagnosis, from a patient treated with antithyroid drugs. The sequence was obtained from a man between 18 and 29 years old with Graves disease.

The CDR3 is CSARGGGPYEQYF. The DNA for the CDR3 is TGCAGTGCTAGAGGGGGGGGCCCCTACGAGCAGTACTTC. The V gene is TRBV20-1, the J gene TRBJ2-7; possible D gene TRBD2, 7 bases. The length of the CDR3 is 13 residues. Germline CDR1 is DFQATT and CDR2 is SNEGSKA (reference sequence). V was trimmed by 1 base and J by 2 bases, leaving 9 bases between them.